This T cell receptor (beta chain) originates from a study of sequential checkpoint blockade in melanoma. CDR3 size: 14 residues. Germline V CDR1 and CDR2: SGHNT, YENEEA. V lost 5 bases and J lost 3; bases outside the gene matches: 5. As to treatment: randomized to nivolumab then ipilimumab (arm A) or the reverse (arm B). This table comes from immunoSEQ multiplex PCR, and its TCRdb copy is limited to in-frame clones, with some not included. The table has over 10,000 clones, 74% seen once. The genes are TRBV11-3 and TRBJ2-7; 9 nucleotides align to TRBD2. The sample here was CD8+ T cells sorted from blood (inferred from file names), taken from a patient given nivolumab and ipilimumab in sequence. The TCR originated in a human donor with melanoma. The DNA of the CDR3 is TGTGCCAGCAGCCCGACTAGCGGAATCTACGAGCAGTACTTC. As protein: CASSPTSGIYEQYF. The entire variable domain, with the rest obtained from reference TRBV11-3 and TRBJ2-7, is as follows: EAGVVQSPRYKIIEKKQPVAFWCNPISGHNTLYWYLQNLGQGPELLIRYENEEAVDDSQLPKDRFSAERLKGVDSTLKIQPAELGDSAVYLCASSPTSGIYEQYFGPGTRLTVT.